This record looks at one T cell receptor (beta chain) sequence and its context. The antigen remains undetermined. Sequencing was performed with immunoSEQ multiplex PCR; in TCRdb, only in-frame clones are kept and a portion is missing. The sample holds 950,000 to 1,100,000 clones; roughly 74% are singletons and the top ten take 0.61%. This sample was included in a study of shared clonotypes between healthy human individuals. General study points: In general, naive subsets displayed greater estimated richness than memory subsets did.

The CDR3 covers 15 residues. The germline V gene encodes CDR1 SGHNT and CDR2 YYREEE (reference sequence). V shed 0 bases and J shed 2 bases, with 12 bases lying between them. This receptor was identified in a man younger than 35 in good health. Some clones in this sample may be carry-over from other donors' samples. The rearrangement joins TRBV5-4 to TRBJ2-7; D tentatively fits TRBD1 or TRBD2 (5 bases each). The specimen sequenced was memory CD4+ T cells from PBMCs. Subset in this sample: CD45RA-negative fraction. CDR3 DNA: TGTGCCAGCAGCTTGGGGGGGTACCTACCCTACGAGCAGTACTTC. Translating it yields CASSLGGYLPYEQYF.